The present entry profiles one T cell receptor (beta chain) with its context. From germline, CDR1 is MNHEY and CDR2 SVGAGI. The CDR3 consists of 13 residues. The ends were cut back, 6 bases at V and 4 bases at J, with 12 bases in the middle. This record comes from a study of cytomegalovirus exposure and HLA in healthy donors. In the PCR, 60 Vbeta and 13 Jbeta primers were used. Assay used: immunoSEQ multiplex PCR; TCRdb lists only in-frame clones, some missing. The sample lists fewer than 100,000 clones; approximately 80% were seen once. The chain recombines TRBV6-5 with TRBJ1-2; no firm D call. The origin of this receptor is a female donor in good health and CMV-seronegative. Specimen: PBMCs. The CDR3 spells CASRLTELYGYTF. As DNA, the CDR3 is TGTGCCAGCAGACTCACAGAACTCTATGGCTACACCTTC.